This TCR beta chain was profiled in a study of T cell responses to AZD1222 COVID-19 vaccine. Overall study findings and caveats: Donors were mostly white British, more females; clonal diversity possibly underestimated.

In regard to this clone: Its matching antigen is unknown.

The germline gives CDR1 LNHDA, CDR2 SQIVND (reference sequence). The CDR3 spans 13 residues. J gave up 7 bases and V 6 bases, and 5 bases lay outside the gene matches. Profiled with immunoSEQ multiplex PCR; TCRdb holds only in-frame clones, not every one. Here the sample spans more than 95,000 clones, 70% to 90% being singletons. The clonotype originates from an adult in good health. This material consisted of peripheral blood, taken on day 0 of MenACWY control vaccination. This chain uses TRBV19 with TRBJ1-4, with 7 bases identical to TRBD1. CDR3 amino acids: CASRTRGSEKLFF. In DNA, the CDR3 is TGTGCCAGTAGGACCAGGGGGAGTGAAAAACTGTTTTTT.